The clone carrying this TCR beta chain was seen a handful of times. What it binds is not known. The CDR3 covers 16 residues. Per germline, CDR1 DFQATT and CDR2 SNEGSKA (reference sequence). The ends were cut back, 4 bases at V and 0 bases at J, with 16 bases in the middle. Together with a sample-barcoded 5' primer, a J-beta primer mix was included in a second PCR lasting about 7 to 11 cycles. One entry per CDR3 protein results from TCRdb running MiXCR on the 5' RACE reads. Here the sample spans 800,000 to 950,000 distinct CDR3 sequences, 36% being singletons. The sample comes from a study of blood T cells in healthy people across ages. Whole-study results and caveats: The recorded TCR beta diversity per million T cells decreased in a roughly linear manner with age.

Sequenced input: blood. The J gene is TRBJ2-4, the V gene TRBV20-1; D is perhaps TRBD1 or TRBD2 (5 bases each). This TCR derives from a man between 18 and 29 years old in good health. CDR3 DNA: TGCAGTGCTACCTCCGGGACCTACCTAGCCAAAAACATTCAGTACTTC. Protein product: CSATSGTYLAKNIQYF.